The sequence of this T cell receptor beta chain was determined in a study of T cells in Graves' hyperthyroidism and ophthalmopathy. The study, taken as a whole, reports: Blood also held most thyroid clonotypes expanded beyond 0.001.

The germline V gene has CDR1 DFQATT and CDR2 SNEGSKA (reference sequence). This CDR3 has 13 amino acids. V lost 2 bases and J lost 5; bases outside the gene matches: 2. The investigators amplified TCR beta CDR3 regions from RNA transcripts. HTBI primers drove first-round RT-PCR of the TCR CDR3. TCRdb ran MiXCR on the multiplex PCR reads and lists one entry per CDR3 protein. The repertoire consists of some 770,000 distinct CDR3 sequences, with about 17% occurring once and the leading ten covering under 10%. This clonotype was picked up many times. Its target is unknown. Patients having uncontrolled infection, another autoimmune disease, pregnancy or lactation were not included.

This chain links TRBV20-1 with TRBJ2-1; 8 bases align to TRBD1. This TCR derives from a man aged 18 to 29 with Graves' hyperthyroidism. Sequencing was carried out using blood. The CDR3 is CSARQGADNEQFF. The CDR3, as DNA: TGCAGTGCTAGACAGGGGGCCGACAATGAGCAGTTCTTC.